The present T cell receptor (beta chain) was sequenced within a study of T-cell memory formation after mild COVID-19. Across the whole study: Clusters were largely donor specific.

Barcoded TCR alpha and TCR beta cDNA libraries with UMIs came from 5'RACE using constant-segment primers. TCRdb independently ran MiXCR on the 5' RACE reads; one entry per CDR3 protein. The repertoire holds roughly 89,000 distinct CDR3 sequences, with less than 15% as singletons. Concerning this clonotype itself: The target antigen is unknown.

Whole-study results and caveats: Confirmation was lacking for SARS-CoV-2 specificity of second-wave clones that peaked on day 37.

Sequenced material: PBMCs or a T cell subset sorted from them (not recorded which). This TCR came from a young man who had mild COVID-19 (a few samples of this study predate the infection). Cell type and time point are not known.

The CDR3 nucleotides are TGTGCCAGCAGCCAAGCGTATAGCAATCAGCCCCAGCATTTT. Translated: CASSQAYSNQPQHF. J is TRBJ1-5 and V is TRBV3-1; no clear D. Germline V gene lookup returns CDR1 LGHDT and CDR2 YNNKEL (reference sequence). Between the trimmed V and J ends, which lost 1 base and 0 bases, there was a span of 4 bases. This CDR3 has 14 amino acids.